The 27 T cell receptor beta chains below come from one sample, sequenced in a study of shared clonotypes between healthy human individuals. Method: immunoSEQ multiplex PCR; TCRdb's copy keeps in-frame clones and lacks some. Of about 2 million clones in the sample, around 95% are singletons; the top ten hold 0.13%. The material sequenced was naive CD4+ T cells sorted from blood. Subset denoted: CD45RA+ positively selected. Receptors were obtained from a man between 18 and 35 years old in good health.

V and J are TRBV18 and TRBJ2-2; no clear D. The V gene's germline CDR1 is KGHSH and CDR2 LQKENI. The germline V and J ends were trimmed by 0 bases and 1 base, with 9 bases remaining between them. The CDR3 length is 16 residues. The CDR3 spells CASSPPSTMNTGELFF. DNA of the CDR3: TGTGCCAGCTCACCACCTTCGACCATGAACACCGGGGAGCTGTTTTTT.

This rearrangement joins TRBV18 to TRBJ1-1; TRBD1 might be the D (5 bases). Trimming removed 4 bases at V and 3 bases at J, with 12 bases between. The CDR3 is made up of 14 amino acids. Germline CDR1 and CDR2: KGHSH and LQKENI. The DNA of the CDR3 is TGTGCCAGCTCACGGGCGGGGCCCGACACTGAAGCTTTCTTT. Its protein is CASSRAGPDTEAFF. Supplemented by reference TRBV18 and TRBJ1-1, the full variable domain reads NAGVMQNPRHLVRRRGQEARLRCSPMKGHSHVYWYRQLPEEGLKFMVYLQKENIIDESGMPKERFSAEFPKEGPSILRIQQVVRGDSAAYFCASSRAGPDTEAFFGQGTRLTVV.

This clone was observed once. The chain uses TRBV10-3 and TRBJ2-7; 7 nucleotides match TRBD2. V shed 3 bases, J shed 1 base, and the junction held 3 bases outside the gene matches. CDR1 and CDR2 (germline): ENHRY, SYGVKD. CDR3 length: 14 amino acids. CDR3 nucleotide sequence: TGTGCCATCAGTGATCTAGCGGTATCCTACGAGCAGTACTTC. It yields the protein CAISDLAVSYEQYF.

CDR3 coding DNA: TGTGCCAGCAGTGTCTGGGGACAGGGATCCGATGAGCAGTTCTTC. It codes for CASSVWGQGSDEQFF. The chain has TRBV25-1 and TRBJ2-1; 9 bases agree with TRBD1. This CDR3 is built from 15 residues. Germline V gene data show CDR1 as MGHDK and CDR2 as SYGVNS. The trim removed 4 bases at V and 8 bases at J, leaving 9 bases unmatched.

The chain uses TRBV7-3 and TRBJ2-1, with TRBD2 matching over 12 bases. The germline gives CDR1 SGHTA, CDR2 FQGTGA. The V gene end was trimmed by 0 bases and the J gene end by 7 bases; junction bases not matched to a gene: 7. There are 17 residues in the CDR3. This CDR3 reads CASSLTATSGGSNEQFF. The CDR3 DNA is TGTGCCAGCAGCTTAACCGCGACTAGCGGGGGAAGTAATGAGCAGTTCTTC.

The gene calls are TRBV29-1 and TRBJ2-1; D call uncertain. Trimming took 7 bases from V and 0 from J, leaving 10 bases between them. The germline V gene has CDR1 SQVTM and CDR2 ANQGSEA. The CDR3 is 13 amino acids. CDR3 amino acids: CSGRSSSYNEQFF. The CDR3 DNA sequence: TGCAGCGGAAGATCCAGCTCCTACAATGAGCAGTTCTTC.

This clone was found once. This chain joins TRBV7-9 and TRBJ1-5; D not resolved. V lost 5 bases and J lost 0, with 8 bases in between. Germline loops: CDR1 SEHNR, CDR2 FQNEAQ (reference sequence). The CDR3 has 14 residues. The CDR3 sequence: CASSTDTSNQPQHF. The CDR3, as DNA: TGTGCCAGCAGCACCGACACTAGCAATCAGCCCCAGCATTTT.

CDR3 residues: CASSPVLYEQYF. In nucleotides, the CDR3 is TGCGCCAGCAGCCCCGTACTCTACGAGCAGTACTTC. The V call is TRBV10-2, the J call TRBJ2-7, with D unresolved. Trimming took off 6 bases at V and 3 bases at J, with 9 bases between the two ends. The CDR3 loop spans 12 amino acids. Germline-derived CDR1 and CDR2 are WSHSY and SAAADI.

A note on this clone: Other nucleotide sequences in the sample specify the same CDR3. V is TRBV30 and J is TRBJ2-7; D is uncertain. CDR1 and CDR2 (germline): GTSNPN, SVGIG (reference sequence). The CDR3 covers 11 residues. V was shortened by 5 bases and J by 7 bases, with 12 bases between the two germline ends. The CDR3 DNA is TGTGCCTGGTCCGCCTTGGGGGAGCAGTACTTC. As protein: CAWSALGEQYF.

The chain links TRBV14 to TRBJ2-7, with TRBD1 identical over 8 bases. Germline assignment: CDR1 SGHDN and CDR2 FVKESK. V lost 5 bases, J lost 4 bases, and 7 bases stayed unmatched. The CDR3 covers 14 residues. The CDR3 spells CASSLRRTGYEQYF. CDR3 in DNA: TGTGCCAGCAGCTTGCGGAGGACAGGGTACGAGCAGTACTTC.

The gene calls are TRBV5-1 and TRBJ1-5; 10 bases are shared with TRBD1. Germline CDR1 is SGHRS and CDR2 is YFSETQ. After removal of 0 bases from V and 4 bases from J, the junction contained 4 bases not matched to a gene. There are 16 residues in the CDR3. CDR3 nucleotide sequence: TGCGCCAGCAGCTTGGATGGGACAGGGGCAAATCAGCCCCAGCATTTT. This translates into CASSLDGTGANQPQHF.

The CDR3 spells CASSVGLAGRNTGELFF. The CDR3 DNA reads TGTGCCAGCAGCGTAGGGCTAGCGGGGAGGAACACCGGGGAGCTGTTTTTT. The chain couples TRBV9 to TRBJ2-2; 9 bases line up with TRBD2. The CDR3 spans 17 residues. Germline values: CDR1 SGDLS, CDR2 YYNGEE. V lost 0 bases to trimming and J lost 1 base; unmatched junction nucleotides: 4.

This chain joins TRBV6-6 and TRBJ2-7, with D perhaps matching TRBD2 (5 bases). Germline V gene lookup returns CDR1 MNHNY and CDR2 SVGAGI (reference sequence). V shed 1 base and J shed 6 bases, with 7 bases lying between them. This CDR3 spans 12 amino acids. The CDR3 spells CASSYLRAEQYF. CDR3 nucleotides: TGTGCCAGCAGTTACTTGAGGGCCGAGCAGTACTTC.

The chain joins TRBV10-3 to TRBJ2-2; D perhaps matches TRBD2 (6 bases). Trimming stripped 3 bases from V and 3 bases from J, with 8 bases between. CDR3 length equals 14 residues. CDR1 and CDR2 from the germline V gene are ENHRY and SYGVKD. This chain's CDR3 is CAISERRDTGELFF. The CDR3 coding sequence is TGTGCCATCAGTGAACGGAGGGACACCGGGGAGCTGTTTTTT.

The chain carries TRBV9 and TRBJ2-3; a weak D match, TRBD2 (6 bases). V lost 4 bases and J 0 bases, leaving 9 bases between the germline ends. This CDR3 is 14 amino acids long. CDR1 and CDR2 from the germline V gene are SGDLS and YYNGEE. The CDR3 DNA reads as TGTGCCAGCAGCCTAGGGACTAGCACAGATACGCAGTATTTT. It is translated as CASSLGTSTDTQYF. The full variable domain, its missing parts supplied by reference TRBV9 and TRBJ2-3, is DSGVTQTPKHLITATGQRVTLRCSPRSGDLSVYWYQQSLDQGLQFLIQYYNGEERAKGNILERFSAQQFPDLHSELNLSSLELGDSALYFCASSLGTSTDTQYFGPGTRLTVL.

Written as DNA, the CDR3 is TGTGCCAGCAGCTTAGCGCTCGACAAGTCCAACCAGTACTTC. The encoded protein is CASSLALDKSNQYF. This rearrangement joins TRBV7-9 to TRBJ2-7; no firm D call. CDR3 size: 14 residues. V dropped 0 bases and J dropped 10 bases, with 16 bases sitting between them. CDR1 is SEHNR and CDR2 is FQNEAQ in the germline V gene (reference sequence).

On this clone itself: This may come from a read error, since a much larger clone is one base off. V and J are TRBV27 and TRBJ2-7, with 8 bases that match TRBD2. CDR1 is MNHEY and CDR2 is SMNVEV in the germline V gene (reference sequence). Trimming took 6 bases from V and 0 from J; bases not matched to a gene: 7. The CDR3 is 15 residues long. CDR3: CASRPTSGGSYEQYF. In nucleotides, the CDR3 is TGTGCCAGCAGACCTACTAGCGGAGGCTCCTACGAGCAGTACTTC.

This chain joins TRBV6-1 and TRBJ1-1, with D tentatively TRBD1 (6 bases). Germline V gene sequence: CDR1 MNHNS, CDR2 SASEGT. The CDR3 length is 16 residues. With 3 bases removed from V and 0 bases from J, the gap between germline ends came to 14 bases. CDR3 sequence reads: CASSDQPGHLNTEAFF. CDR3 coding DNA: TGTGCCAGCAGTGATCAACCGGGACACTTGAACACTGAAGCTTTCTTT.

The chain joins TRBV11-2 to TRBJ1-5; no definite D call. The germline gives CDR1 SGHAT, CDR2 FQNNGV. V gave up 3 bases and J gave up 2 bases, with 11 bases separating them. The CDR3 covers 15 residues. The CDR3 reads CASSLKEGGNQPQHF. The CDR3 DNA reads TGTGCCAGCAGCTTGAAGGAGGGAGGCAATCAGCCCCAGCATTTT.

The V call is TRBV30, the J call TRBJ1-1, with 8 bases matching TRBD1. V lost 0 bases to trimming and J lost 1 base; unmatched junction nucleotides: 4. The CDR3 has 15 amino acids. Germline values: CDR1 GTSNPN, CDR2 SVGIG (reference sequence). CDR3 sequence reads: CAWSVPQGANTEAFF. The CDR3 DNA sequence: TGTGCCTGGAGTGTACCCCAGGGGGCGAACACTGAAGCTTTCTTT.

The sample holds one count of this clone. V usage is TRBV2 and J usage is TRBJ1-6; D not resolved. Trimming took 5 bases from V and 4 from J, leaving 9 bases between them. Looked up from germline, CDR1 is SNHLY and CDR2 is FYNNEI. The CDR3 loop spans 14 amino acids. CDR3 sequence reads: CASSPTAYNSPLHF. Written as DNA, the CDR3 is TGTGCCAGCAGTCCCACAGCATATAATTCACCCCTCCACTTT.

The J gene is TRBJ1-2, the V gene TRBV14, with no clear D. The CDR3 has 17 residues. With 0 bases removed from V and 4 bases from J, the gap between germline ends came to 18 bases. Looked up from germline, CDR1 is SGHDN and CDR2 is FVKESK. CDR3 bases: TGTGCCAGCAGCCAAGATCCCTGCCGGGAAGGCGTCTATGGCTACACCTTC. As protein: CASSQDPCREGVYGYTF.

The chain employs TRBV18 and TRBJ2-6; no clear D. Trimming cost V 2 bases and J 13 bases, with 12 bases left between them. This CDR3 comprises 13 residues. The germline CDR1 and CDR2 sequences are KGHSH and LQKENI. CDR3 in DNA: TGTGCCAGCTCACCAGGCCTTTCGAGTGTCCTGACTTTC. This gives the protein CASSPGLSSVLTF.

A note on this clone: Other DNA sequences of this sample code for an identical CDR3. CDR3 sequence (DNA): TGTGCCAGCAGCGTAGGGGGGGCACCGAACACCGGGGAGCTGTTTTTT. Translation: CASSVGGAPNTGELFF. The V and J genes are TRBV9 and TRBJ2-2; the D call may be TRBD1 or TRBD2 (6 bases each). The germline CDR1 and CDR2 sequences are SGDLS and YYNGEE. Trimming removed 0 bases at V and 0 bases at J, with 9 bases between. The CDR3 loop spans 16 amino acids.

This rearrangement joins TRBV5-1 to TRBJ2-7, with 8 bases identical to TRBD1. Germline CDR1 SGHRS, CDR2 YFSETQ. With V trimmed by 0 bases and J by 3 bases, 2 bases remained unmatched. The CDR3 is 14 amino acids. The CDR3 coding sequence is TGCGCCAGCAGCTTGGACAGGGGGTACTACGAGCAGTACTTC. Protein product: CASSLDRGYYEQYF.

The chain couples TRBV5-4 to TRBJ1-6; 10 positions match TRBD1. Germline V gene sequence: CDR1 SGHNT, CDR2 YYREEE (reference sequence). V was pared by 3 bases and J by 5 bases, with 5 bases of the junction left unmatched. This CDR3 contains 16 residues. The CDR3 DNA reads TGTGCCAGCAGCTGGAGGGGACAGGGGAATAATTCACCCCTCCACTTT. Protein sequence: CASSWRGQGNNSPLHF.

This clone was observed a handful of times. The chain is built from TRBV10-1 and TRBJ1-2; D is unresolved. Germline assignment: CDR1 WNHNN and CDR2 SYGVQD (reference sequence). The CDR3 is 13 amino acids. Trimming pared 6 bases from V and 7 bases from J, leaving 15 bases between. The CDR3 region has the DNA TGCGCCAGCAGGCTACCCCCAGCAGGTGGCTACACCTTC. Its translation: CASRLPPAGGYTF.